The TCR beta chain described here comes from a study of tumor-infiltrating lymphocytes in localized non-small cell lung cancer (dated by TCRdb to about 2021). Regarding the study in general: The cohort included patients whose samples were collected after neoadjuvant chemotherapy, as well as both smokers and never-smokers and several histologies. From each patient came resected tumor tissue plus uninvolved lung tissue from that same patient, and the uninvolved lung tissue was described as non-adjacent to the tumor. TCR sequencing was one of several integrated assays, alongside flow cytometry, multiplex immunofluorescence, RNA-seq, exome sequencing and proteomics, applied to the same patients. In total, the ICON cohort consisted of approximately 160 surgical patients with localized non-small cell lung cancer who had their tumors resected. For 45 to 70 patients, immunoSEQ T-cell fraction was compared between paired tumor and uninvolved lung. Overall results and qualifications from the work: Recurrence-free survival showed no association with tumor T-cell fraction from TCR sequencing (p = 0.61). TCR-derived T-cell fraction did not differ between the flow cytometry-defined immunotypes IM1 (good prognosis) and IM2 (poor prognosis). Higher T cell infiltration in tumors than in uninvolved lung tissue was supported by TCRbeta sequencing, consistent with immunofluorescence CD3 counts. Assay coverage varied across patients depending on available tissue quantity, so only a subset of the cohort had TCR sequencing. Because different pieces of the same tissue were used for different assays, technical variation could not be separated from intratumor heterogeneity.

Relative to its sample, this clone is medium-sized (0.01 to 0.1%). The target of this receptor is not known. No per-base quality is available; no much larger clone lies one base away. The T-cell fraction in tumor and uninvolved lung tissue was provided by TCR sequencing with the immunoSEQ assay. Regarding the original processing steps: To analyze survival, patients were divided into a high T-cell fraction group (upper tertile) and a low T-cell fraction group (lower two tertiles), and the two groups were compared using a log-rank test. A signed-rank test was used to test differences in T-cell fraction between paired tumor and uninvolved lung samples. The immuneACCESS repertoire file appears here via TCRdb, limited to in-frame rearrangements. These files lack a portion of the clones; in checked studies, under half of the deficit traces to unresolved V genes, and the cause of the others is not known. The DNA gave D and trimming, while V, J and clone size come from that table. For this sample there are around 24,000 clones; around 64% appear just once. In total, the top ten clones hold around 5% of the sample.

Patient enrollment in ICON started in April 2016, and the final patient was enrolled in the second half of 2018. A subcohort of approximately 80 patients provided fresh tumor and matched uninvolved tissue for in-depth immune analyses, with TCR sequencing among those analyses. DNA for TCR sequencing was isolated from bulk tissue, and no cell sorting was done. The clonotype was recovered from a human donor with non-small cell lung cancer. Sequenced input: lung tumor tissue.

The CDR3 here reads CASSLPSERGFNEQFF. DNA sequence: TGTGCCAGCAGCCTACCTAGCGAGCGAGGTTTCAATGAGCAGTTCTTC. The chain is assembled from TRBV6-6 and TRBJ2-1; TRBD2 is a weak D gene call, 6 bases matching. Trimming at the junction amounts to 6 bases on V and 6 bases on J, and the germline ends lie 21 bases apart. The CDR3 goes from the cysteine to the phenylalanine over 16 residues. CDR3 DNA only is kept here, 48 bases in frame from base 1. The germline V gene (reference sequence) specifies MNHNY as CDR1 and SVGAGI as CDR2.